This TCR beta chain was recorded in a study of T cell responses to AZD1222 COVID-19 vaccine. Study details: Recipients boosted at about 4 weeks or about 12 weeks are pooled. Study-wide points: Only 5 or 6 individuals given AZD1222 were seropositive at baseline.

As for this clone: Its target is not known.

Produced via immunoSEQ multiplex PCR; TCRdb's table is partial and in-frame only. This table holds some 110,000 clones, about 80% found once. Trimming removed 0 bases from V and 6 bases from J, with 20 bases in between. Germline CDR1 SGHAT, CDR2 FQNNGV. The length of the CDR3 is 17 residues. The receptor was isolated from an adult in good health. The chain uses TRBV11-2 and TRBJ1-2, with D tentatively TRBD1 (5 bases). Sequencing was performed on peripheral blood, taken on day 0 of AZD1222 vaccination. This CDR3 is CASSLDFGLAGKDGYTF. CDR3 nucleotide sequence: TGTGCCAGCAGCTTAGATTTTGGATTGGCAGGGAAGGATGGCTACACCTTC.